This passage covers 18 T cell receptor beta chains from one sample sequenced in a study of technical replicates of blood from several donors. Profiling relied on immunoSEQ multiplex PCR, and the TCRdb table lists in-frame clones only, not all of them. The table shows about 100,000 clones, with approximately 95% occurring only once. The sample consisted of T cells isolated from PBMCs. The origin of the receptors is a human donor in good health.

The chain links TRBV4-2 to TRBJ2-1; D may be TRBD2 (5 bases). The CDR3 length is 14 residues. Trimming left V 2 bases short and J 9 bases short, with 14 bases between. Germline V gene sequence: CDR1 LGHNA, CDR2 YNFKEQ. CDR3: CASSQMTSSGEQFF. The CDR3 coding sequence is TGTGCCAGCAGCCAAATGACCTCGAGCGGTGAGCAGTTCTTC.

This sequence joins TRBV5-1 and TRBJ2-5; D unclear. Per germline, CDR1 SGHRS and CDR2 YFSETQ. V was cut by 0 bases and J by 7 bases, with 10 bases left in between. The CDR3 runs 13 residues. The chain's CDR3 is CASSLDPSGTQYF. The CDR3 DNA reads TGCGCCAGCAGCTTGGATCCCTCGGGGACCCAGTACTTC.

In its sample, this clone was seen once. The rearrangement joins TRBV9 to TRBJ2-3; TRBD2 aligns across 8 bases. There are 17 residues in the CDR3. The germline gives CDR1 SGDLS, CDR2 YYNGEE. J gave up 5 bases and V 5 bases, and 16 bases lay outside the gene matches. This chain's CDR3 is CASSAFLLREGLDTQYF. For the CDR3, the DNA is TGTGCCAGCAGTGCGTTTCTGTTACGGGAGGGGTTAGATACGCAGTATTTT.

The chain links TRBV28 to TRBJ2-7, with unresolved D. The V end was cut by 4 bases, the J end by 3 bases, with 10 bases between. This CDR3 contains 13 residues. Germline V CDR1 and CDR2: MDHEN, SYDVKM. The CDR3 spells CASSSLFIYEQYF. In DNA form, the CDR3 reads TGTGCCAGCAGTTCTCTCTTTATCTACGAGCAGTACTTC.

A single count supports this clone. V gene TRBV14 combines with J gene TRBJ2-5; the match to TRBD2 covers 8 bases. Germline V gene sequence: CDR1 SGHDN, CDR2 FVKESK. V gave up 4 bases and J gave up 2 bases; unmatched junction bases: 9. CDR3 size: 16 residues. In DNA form, the CDR3 reads TGTGCCAGCAGCCCCGTTAGCGGGATGGGACAAGAGACCCAGTACTTC. Translating it yields CASSPVSGMGQETQYF.

The V call is TRBV7-9, the J call TRBJ1-1; D is uncertain. Germline CDR1 SEHNR, CDR2 FQNEAQ (reference sequence). The length of the CDR3 is 11 residues. Between the trimmed V and J ends, which lost 5 bases and 10 bases, there was a span of 11 bases. The CDR3 spells CASSTNQVAFF. The CDR3 DNA reads as TGTGCCAGCAGCACCAACCAGGTAGCTTTCTTT.

The chain joins TRBV6-1 to TRBJ2-1; 11 positions match TRBD2. V gave up 1 base and J gave up 5 bases; unmatched junction bases: 13. CDR1 is MNHNS, CDR2 SASEGT, per germline. The CDR3 extends over 19 amino acids. CDR3 nucleotide sequence: TGTGCCAGCAGTGAAGTGACTAGCGGGACATATATAGGCGACAATGAGCAGTTCTTC. This encodes CASSEVTSGTYIGDNEQFF.

The chain carries TRBV5-1 and TRBJ2-2; the D is unclear. Germline CDR1 is SGHRS and CDR2 is YFSETQ. The V and J ends lost 0 bases and 6 bases respectively, with 12 bases between them. The CDR3 is made up of 15 amino acids. CDR3: CASSLVSVLAGELFF. In DNA form, the CDR3 reads TGCGCCAGCAGCTTGGTTTCGGTTCTCGCCGGGGAGCTGTTTTTT.

This clone came up once. A read error may account for a junction end that differs from germline. The chain has TRBV2 and TRBJ2-3; a possible D gene is TRBD2 (5 bases). Germline V lookup: CDR1 SNHLY, CDR2 FYNNEI. This CDR3 comprises 14 residues. The chain's CDR3 is CASSVAASTDMQYF. As DNA, the CDR3 is TGTGCCAGCAGTGTGGCGGCTAGCACAGATATGCAGTATTTT.

The chain carries TRBV6-5 and TRBJ2-2; 7 bases are a match to TRBD1. The CDR3 extends over 14 amino acids. V was pared by 7 bases and J by 5 bases, with 7 bases of the junction left unmatched. Germline CDR1 MNHEY, CDR2 SVGAGI. This CDR3 reads CASTPGQLTGELFF. The CDR3 nucleotides read TGTGCCAGCACACCGGGACAGCTTACCGGGGAGCTGTTTTTT.

J is TRBJ2-5 and V is TRBV6-5; 10 positions match TRBD1. The CDR3 sequence is 16 residues long. After removal of 0 bases from V and 5 bases from J, the junction contained 6 bases not matched to a gene. Germline assignment: CDR1 MNHEY and CDR2 SVGAGI. CDR3 loop: CASSYSLGQGWETQYF. CDR3 DNA: TGTGCCAGCAGTTACTCTCTGGGACAGGGGTGGGAGACCCAGTACTTC.

This clone came up once. The rearrangement joins TRBV6-5 to TRBJ2-3; D is ambiguous. The length of the CDR3 is 13 residues. V was shortened by 1 base and J by 6 bases, with 8 bases between the two germline ends. Germline V gene lookup returns CDR1 MNHEY and CDR2 SVGAGI. CDR3: CASSYYAGDTQYF. The CDR3 DNA reads as TGTGCCAGCAGTTACTACGCCGGGGATACGCAGTATTTT.

The DNA of the CDR3 is TGTGCCAGTAGTATAGTTGGACAGGGCATAGGGAACACTGAAGCTTTCTTT. It translates to CASSIVGQGIGNTEAFF. J is TRBJ1-1 and V is TRBV19, with 8 bases identical to TRBD1. Per the germline V gene, CDR1 is LNHDA and CDR2 is SQIVND (reference sequence). V gave up 1 base and J gave up 1 base; unmatched junction bases: 8. The CDR3 consists of 17 residues. Full variable domain (missing parts from reference TRBV19 and TRBJ1-1): DGGITQSPKYLFRKEGQNVTLSCEQNLNHDAMYWYRQDPGQGLRLIYYSQIVNDFQKGDIAEGYSVSREKKESFPLTVTSAQKNPTAFYLCASSIVGQGIGNTEAFFGQGTRLTVV.

Note on this clone: Additional DNA sequences in this sample encode the identical CDR3. V usage is TRBV18 and J usage is TRBJ2-7; 10 nucleotides match TRBD1. The trim removed 3 bases at V and 2 bases at J, leaving 1 base unmatched. This CDR3 is built from 14 residues. CDR1 is KGHSH, CDR2 LQKENI, per germline. CDR3 nucleotide sequence: TGTGCCAGCTCACCTGGACAGGGGGCCTACGAGCAGTACTTC. Protein sequence: CASSPGQGAYEQYF.

The V call is TRBV5-6, the J call TRBJ2-7, with D uncertain. Between the trimmed V and J ends, which lost 0 bases and 5 bases, there was a span of 9 bases. There are 13 residues in the CDR3. The germline V gene has CDR1 SGHDT and CDR2 YYEEEE. The CDR3 reads CASSLDSLHEQYF. The CDR3 DNA sequence: TGTGCCAGCAGCTTGGACTCTCTCCACGAGCAGTACTTC.

Here the CDR3 reads CASSLVGGGNIQYF. CDR3 sequence (DNA): TGTGCCAGCAGCTTGGTCGGGGGAGGAAACATTCAGTACTTC. The chain recombines TRBV5-4 with TRBJ2-4; D may be TRBD2 (6 bases). The CDR3 consists of 14 residues. V shed 0 bases and J shed 6 bases, with 10 bases lying between them. Germline V CDR1 and CDR2: SGHNT, YYREEE (reference sequence).

V gene TRBV19 combines with J gene TRBJ1-5; D is unresolved. The V and J ends lost 0 bases and 6 bases respectively, with 9 bases between them. The CDR3 is 14 residues long. Per the germline V gene, CDR1 is LNHDA and CDR2 is SQIVND (reference sequence). CDR3 coding DNA: TGTGCCAGTAGTATAGATAGAAACCGTCAGCCCCAGCATTTT. Its protein product is CASSIDRNRQPQHF.

This clone has just one count. The chain recombines TRBV11-3 with TRBJ2-2; tentative D call: TRBD2 (5 bases). This CDR3 comprises 16 residues. V was trimmed by 5 bases and J by 0 bases, leaving 13 bases between them. Germline lookup yields CDR1 SGHNT and CDR2 YENEEA. The CDR3 region is CASSPDSVANTGELFF. DNA for the CDR3: TGTGCCAGCAGCCCCGATAGCGTGGCGAACACCGGGGAGCTGTTTTTT.